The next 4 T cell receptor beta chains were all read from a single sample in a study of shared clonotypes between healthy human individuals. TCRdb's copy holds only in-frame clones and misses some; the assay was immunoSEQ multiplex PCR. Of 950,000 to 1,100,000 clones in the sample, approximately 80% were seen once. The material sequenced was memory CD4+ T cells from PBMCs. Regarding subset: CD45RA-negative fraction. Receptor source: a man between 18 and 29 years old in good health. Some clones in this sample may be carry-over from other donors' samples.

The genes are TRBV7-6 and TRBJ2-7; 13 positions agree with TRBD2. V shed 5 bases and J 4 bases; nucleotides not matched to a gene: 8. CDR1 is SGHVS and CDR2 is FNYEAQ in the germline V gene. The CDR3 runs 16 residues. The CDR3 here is CASSAGTSGEPYEQYF. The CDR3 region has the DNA TGTGCCAGCAGCGCAGGGACTAGCGGGGAGCCGTACGAGCAGTACTTC.

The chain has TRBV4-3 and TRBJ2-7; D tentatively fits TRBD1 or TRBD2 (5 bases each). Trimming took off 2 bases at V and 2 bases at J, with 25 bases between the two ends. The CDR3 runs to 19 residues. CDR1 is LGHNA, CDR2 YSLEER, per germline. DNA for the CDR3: TGCGCCAGCAGCCAAAAGCTTAGGGACGGTGGAGCCCGGACCTACGAGCAGTACTTC. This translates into CASSQKLRDGGARTYEQYF.

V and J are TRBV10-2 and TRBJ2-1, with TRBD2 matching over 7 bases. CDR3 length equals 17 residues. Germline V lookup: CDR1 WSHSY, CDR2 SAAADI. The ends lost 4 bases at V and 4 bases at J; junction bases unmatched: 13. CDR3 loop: CASSVLAAQPLYNEQFF. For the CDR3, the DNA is TGCGCCAGCAGTGTGCTAGCGGCCCAACCCTTATACAATGAGCAGTTCTTC.

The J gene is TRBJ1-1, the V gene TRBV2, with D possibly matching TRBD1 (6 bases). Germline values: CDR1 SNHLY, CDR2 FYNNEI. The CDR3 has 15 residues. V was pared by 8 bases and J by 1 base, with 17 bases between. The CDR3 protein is CASQSGGQPNTEAFF. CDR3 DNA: TGTGCCAGCCAGTCGGGGGGGCAACCGAACACTGAAGCTTTCTTT.